This is a list of T cell receptor beta chains from one sample in a study of blood T cell repertoires in COVID-19. Method: immunoSEQ multiplex PCR; TCRdb's copy keeps in-frame clones and lacks some. Altogether some 70,000 clones are present, roughly 90% being singletons, with the ten largest covering 6% to 7.5%. Material for sequencing was peripheral blood. The receptors here all came from a man between 40 and 49 years old with COVID-19, enrolled during active disease. The CDR3 runs from the conserved cysteine through the conserved F or W. The D gene is left open where the match is weak. Rows may omit the clone size; those that give it use once, few, many or a size class.

V,length,size,J,D,DNA,CDR3
TRBV7-8,18,-,TRBJ2-6,-,TGTGCCAGCAGCTACCGGGACACGGTCCTCTCTGGGGCCAACGTCCTGACTTTC,CASSYRDTVLSGANVLTF
TRBV5-3,16,-,TRBJ1-2,-,TGTGCCAGAAGCTTGGGTGTACATCCAGGTTACTATGGCTACACCTTC,CARSLGVHPGYYGYTF
TRBV5-1,15,-,TRBJ2-2,TRBD2,TGCGCCAGCAGCTTGGGGACTAGCCTATCCGGGGAGCTGTTTTTT,CASSLGTSLSGELFF
TRBV12-1,15,-,TRBJ1-5,-,TGTGCCAGCAGCTACCCCCGGGTGGGCAATCAGCCCCAGCATTTT,CASSYPRVGNQPQHF
TRBV4-2,15,-,TRBJ1-1,-,TGTGCCAGCAGCCAAGGGGCCACGGAGGGAACTGAAGCTTTCTTT,CASSQGATEGTEAFF
TRBV5-6,15,-,TRBJ2-3,-,TGTGCCAGCAGCTTCAATCCAGGCTTCGCAGATACGCAGTATTTT,CASSFNPGFADTQYF
TRBV9,16,-,TRBJ1-2,TRBD1,TGTGCCAGCAGCCCTACAGGGCAGGGGGCTTCCTATGGCTACACCTTC,CASSPTGQGASYGYTF
TRBV19,14,-,TRBJ2-5,-,TGTGCCAGTAGTATAGCGCGGGGACAAGAGACCCAGTACTTC,CASSIARGQETQYF
TRBV29-1,14,-,TRBJ2-1,TRBD1,TGCTCCAACCTCCAGGGGGCAGGCTACAATGAGCAGTTCTTC,CSNLQGAGYNEQFF
TRBV2,13,-,TRBJ1-5,-,TGTGCCAGCAGAGGGGTCGGCAATCAGCCCCAGCATTTT,CASRGVGNQPQHF
TRBV10-1,13,-,TRBJ2-2,-,TGCGCCAGCAGTGAACAGGGCCCCGGGGAGCTGTTTTTT,CASSEQGPGELFF
TRBV9,13,-,TRBJ2-5,-,TGTGCCAGCAGCGTAGCCAGCCAAGAGACCCAGTACTTC,CASSVASQETQYF
TRBV7-3,15,few,TRBJ1-4,-,TGTGCCAGCAGCGAACAGGGTGGGGCTAATGAAAAACTGTTTTTT,CASSEQGGANEKLFF
TRBV6-5,14,-,TRBJ1-5,TRBD1,TGTGCCAGCAGTAGAACAGGGGGCATTCAGCCCCAGCATTTT,CASSRTGGIQPQHF
TRBV5-1,17,once,TRBJ1-2,TRBD1,TGCGCCAGCAGCTTGGTGTCAGGGGGAAGGTCTACCTATGGCTACACCTTC,CASSLVSGGRSTYGYTF
TRBV28,18,-,TRBJ2-2,-,TGTGCCAGCAGTCCCCTCGCACCCGGGACTGCGAACACCGGGGAGCTGTTTTTT,CASSPLAPGTANTGELFF